Sequencing of this T cell receptor (beta chain) was carried out in a study of T cell changes during pregnancy in multiple sclerosis. The germline gives CDR1 SGHVS, CDR2 FQNEAQ. The CDR3 length is 12 residues. V lost 6 bases to trimming and J lost 2 bases, with 8 bases between them. Data came from immunoSEQ multiplex PCR; TCRdb stores just in-frame clones and leaves some out. The table lists 30,000 to 45,000 clones, roughly 91% of them singletons. The source is a female donor with multiple sclerosis, enrolled in a pregnancy study. The chain employs TRBV7-8 and TRBJ2-7, with D unresolved. This material consisted of CD8+ T cells from peripheral blood mononuclear cells, taken before pregnancy. The CDR3 coding sequence is TGTGCCAGCAGGGGCAGAGCCTACGAGCAGTACTTC. Protein: CASRGRAYEQYF. Looking up the rest from reference TRBV7-8 and TRBJ2-7 gives the full variable domain: GAGVSQSPRYKVAKRGQDVALRCDPISGHVSLFWYQQALGQGPEFLTYFQNEAQLDKSGLPSDRFFAERPEGSVSTLKIQRTQQEDSAVYLCASRGRAYEQYFGPGTRLTVT.